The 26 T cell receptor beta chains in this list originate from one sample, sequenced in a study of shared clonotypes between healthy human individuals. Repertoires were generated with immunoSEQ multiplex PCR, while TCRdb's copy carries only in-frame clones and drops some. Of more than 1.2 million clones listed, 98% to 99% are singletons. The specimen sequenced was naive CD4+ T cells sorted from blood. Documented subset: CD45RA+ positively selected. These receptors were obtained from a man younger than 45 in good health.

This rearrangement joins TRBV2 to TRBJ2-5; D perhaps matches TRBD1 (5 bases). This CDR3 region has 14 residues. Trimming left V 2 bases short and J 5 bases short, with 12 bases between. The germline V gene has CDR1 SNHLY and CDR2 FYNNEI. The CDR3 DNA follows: TGTGCCAGCAGTGAAACGACAGTTGGGGAGACCCAGTACTTC. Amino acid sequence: CASSETTVGETQYF.

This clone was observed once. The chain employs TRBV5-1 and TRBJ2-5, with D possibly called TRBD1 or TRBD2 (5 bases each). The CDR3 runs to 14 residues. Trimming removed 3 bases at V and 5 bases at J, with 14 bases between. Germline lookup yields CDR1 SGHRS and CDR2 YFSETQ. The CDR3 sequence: CASSSRAWGETQYF. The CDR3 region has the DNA TGCGCCAGCAGCTCCAGGGCGTGGGGGGAGACCCAGTACTTC. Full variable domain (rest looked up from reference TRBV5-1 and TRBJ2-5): KAGVTQTPRYLIKTRGQQVTLSCSPISGHRSVSWYQQTPGQGLQFLFEYFSETQRNKGNFPGRFSGRQFSNSRSEMNVSTLELGDSALYLCASSSRAWGETQYFGPGTRLLVL.

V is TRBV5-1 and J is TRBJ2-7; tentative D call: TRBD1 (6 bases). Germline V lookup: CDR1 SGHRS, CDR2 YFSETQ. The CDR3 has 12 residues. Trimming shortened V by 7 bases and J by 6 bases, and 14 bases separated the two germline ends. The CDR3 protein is CASRHRDAEQYF. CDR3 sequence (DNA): TGCGCCAGCCGCCACAGGGACGCCGAGCAGTACTTC.

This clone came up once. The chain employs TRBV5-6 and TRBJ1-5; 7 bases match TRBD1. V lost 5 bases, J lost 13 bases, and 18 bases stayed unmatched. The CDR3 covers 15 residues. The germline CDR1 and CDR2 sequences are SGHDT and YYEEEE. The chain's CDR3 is CASSLRGHRGGLQHF. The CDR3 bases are TGTGCCAGCAGTCTGAGGGGGCACCGCGGGGGCCTACAGCATTTT.

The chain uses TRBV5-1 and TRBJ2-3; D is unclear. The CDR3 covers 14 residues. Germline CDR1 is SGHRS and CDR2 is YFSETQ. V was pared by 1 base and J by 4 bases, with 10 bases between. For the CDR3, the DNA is TGCGCCAGCAGCTTGTCTGATTGGCCAGATACGCAGTATTTT. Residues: CASSLSDWPDTQYF.

DNA of the CDR3: TGTGCCAGCAAGACAGGGGGCGCGGAAAATGAGCAGTTCTTC. As protein: CASKTGGAENEQFF. The genes are TRBV28 and TRBJ2-1, with 10 bases that match TRBD1. Germline CDR1 reads MDHEN; CDR2 reads SYDVKM. This CDR3 comprises 14 residues. The J segment lost 7 bases and the V segment lost 7 bases, leaving 7 bases of the junction unmatched. The full variable domain, completed using reference TRBV28 and TRBJ2-1, is DVKVTQSSRYLVKRTGEKVFLECVQDMDHENMFWYRQDPGLGLRLIYFSYDVKMKEKGDIPEGYSVSREKKERFSLILESASTNQTSMYLCASKTGGAENEQFFGPGTRLTVL.

CDR3 loop: CASSSSDETQYF. As DNA, the CDR3 is TGTGCCAGCAGCTCGTCAGACGAGACCCAGTACTTC. V gene TRBV5-4 combines with J gene TRBJ2-5; the D is unclear. CDR1 and CDR2 from the germline V gene are SGHNT and YYREEE (reference sequence). Trimming removed 3 bases at V and 5 bases at J, with 8 bases between. The CDR3 length is 12 residues.

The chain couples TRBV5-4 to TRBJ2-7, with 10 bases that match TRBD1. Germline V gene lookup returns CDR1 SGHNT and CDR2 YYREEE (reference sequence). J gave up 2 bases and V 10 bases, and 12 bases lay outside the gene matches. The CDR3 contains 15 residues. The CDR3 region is CACNGGTGVTYEQYF. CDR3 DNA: TGTGCCTGCAACGGAGGGACAGGGGTTACCTACGAGCAGTACTTC.

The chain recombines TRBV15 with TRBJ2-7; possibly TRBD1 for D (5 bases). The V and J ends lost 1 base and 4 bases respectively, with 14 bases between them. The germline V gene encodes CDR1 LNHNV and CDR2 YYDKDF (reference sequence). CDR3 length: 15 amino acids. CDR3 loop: CATSRVGQTGYEQYF. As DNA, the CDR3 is TGTGCCACCAGCAGAGTCGGACAAACAGGATACGAGCAGTACTTC.

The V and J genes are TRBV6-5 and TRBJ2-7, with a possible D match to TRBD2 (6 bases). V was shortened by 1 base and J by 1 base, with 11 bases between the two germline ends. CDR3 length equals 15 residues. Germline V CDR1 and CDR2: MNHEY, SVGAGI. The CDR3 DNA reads TGTGCCAGCAGTTACTTTGAGACTAGATCCTACGAGCAGTACTTC. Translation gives CASSYFETRSYEQYF.

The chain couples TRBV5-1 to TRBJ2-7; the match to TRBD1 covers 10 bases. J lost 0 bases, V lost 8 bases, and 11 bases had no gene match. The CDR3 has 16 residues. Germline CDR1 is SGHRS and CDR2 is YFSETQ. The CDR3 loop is CASQQSGTGDSYEQYF. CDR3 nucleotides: TGCGCCAGTCAACAATCCGGGACAGGGGACTCCTACGAGCAGTACTTC.

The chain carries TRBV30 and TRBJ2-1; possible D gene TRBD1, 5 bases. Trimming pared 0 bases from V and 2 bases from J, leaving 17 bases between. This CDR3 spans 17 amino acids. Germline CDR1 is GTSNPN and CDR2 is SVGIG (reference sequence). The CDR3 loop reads CAWSVRHRGLPYNEQFF. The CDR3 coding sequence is TGTGCCTGGAGTGTCCGACATAGGGGCTTACCCTACAATGAGCAGTTCTTC. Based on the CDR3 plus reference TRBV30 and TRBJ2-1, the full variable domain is SQTIHQWPATLVQPVGSPLSLECTVEGTSNPNLYWYRQAAGRGLQLLFYSVGIGQISSEVPQNLSASRPQDRQFILSSKKLLLSDSGFYLCAWSVRHRGLPYNEQFFGPGTRLTVL.

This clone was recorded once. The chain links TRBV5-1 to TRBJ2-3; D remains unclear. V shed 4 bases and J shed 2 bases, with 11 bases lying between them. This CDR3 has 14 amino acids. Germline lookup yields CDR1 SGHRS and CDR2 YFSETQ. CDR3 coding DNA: TGCGCCAGCAGCACTAATGGTGCCACAGATACGCAGTATTTT. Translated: CASSTNGATDTQYF.

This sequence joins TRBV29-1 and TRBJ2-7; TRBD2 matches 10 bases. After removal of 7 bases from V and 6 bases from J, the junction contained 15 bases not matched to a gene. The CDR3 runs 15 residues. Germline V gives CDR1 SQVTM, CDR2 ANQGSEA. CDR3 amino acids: CSAEKTLAGVREQYF. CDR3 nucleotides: TGCAGCGCGGAGAAGACCCTAGCGGGAGTCCGCGAGCAGTACTTC.

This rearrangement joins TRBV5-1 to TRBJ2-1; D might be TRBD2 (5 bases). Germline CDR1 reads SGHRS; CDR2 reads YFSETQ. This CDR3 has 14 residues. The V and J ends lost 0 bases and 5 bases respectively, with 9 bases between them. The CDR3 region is CASSLDWRNNEQFF. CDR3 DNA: TGCGCCAGCAGCTTGGATTGGAGGAACAATGAGCAGTTCTTC.

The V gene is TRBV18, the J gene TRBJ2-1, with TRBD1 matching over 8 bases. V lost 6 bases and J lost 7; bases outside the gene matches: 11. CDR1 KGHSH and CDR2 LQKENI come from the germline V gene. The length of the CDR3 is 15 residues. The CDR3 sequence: CASSPGTDRGNEQFF. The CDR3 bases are TGTGCCAGCTCGCCCGGGACAGACAGGGGTAATGAGCAGTTCTTC.

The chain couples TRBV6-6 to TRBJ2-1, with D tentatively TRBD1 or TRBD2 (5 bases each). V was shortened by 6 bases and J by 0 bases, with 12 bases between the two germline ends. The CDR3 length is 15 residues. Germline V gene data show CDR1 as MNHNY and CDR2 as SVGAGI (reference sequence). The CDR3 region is CASSVGPSSYNEQFF. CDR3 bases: TGTGCCAGCAGCGTGGGACCAAGCTCCTACAATGAGCAGTTCTTC.

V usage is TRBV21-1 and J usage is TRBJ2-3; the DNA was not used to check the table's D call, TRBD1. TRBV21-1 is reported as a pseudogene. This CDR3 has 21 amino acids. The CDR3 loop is CASSSTTHPTTGTIRTDTQYF. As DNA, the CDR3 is TGTGCCAGCAGCAGCACCACCCATCCCACGACAGGAACAATCCGCACAGATACGCAGTATTTT.

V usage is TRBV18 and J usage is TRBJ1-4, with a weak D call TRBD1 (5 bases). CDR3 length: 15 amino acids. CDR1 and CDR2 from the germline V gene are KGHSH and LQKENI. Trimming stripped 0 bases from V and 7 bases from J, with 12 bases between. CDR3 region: CASSPPRGEGEKLFF. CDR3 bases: TGTGCCAGCTCACCACCGCGAGGGGAGGGTGAAAAACTGTTTTTT.

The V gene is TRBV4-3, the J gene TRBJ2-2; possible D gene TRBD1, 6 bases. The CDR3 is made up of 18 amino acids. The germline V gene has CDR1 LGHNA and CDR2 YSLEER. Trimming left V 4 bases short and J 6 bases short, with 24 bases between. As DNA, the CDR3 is TGCGCCAGCAGCCCCGAGGCCCCGAGCCAGGGGTGGGCCGGGGAGCTGTTTTTT. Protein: CASSPEAPSQGWAGELFF.

CDR3 loop: CASSSTPIRGQETQYF. DNA for the CDR3: TGCGCCAGCAGCTCAACCCCTATCAGGGGGCAGGAGACCCAGTACTTC. The chain combines TRBV5-1 with TRBJ2-5; 8 bases align to TRBD1. With V trimmed by 3 bases and J by 5 bases, 12 bases remained unmatched. The CDR3 has 16 residues. Germline lookup yields CDR1 SGHRS and CDR2 YFSETQ.

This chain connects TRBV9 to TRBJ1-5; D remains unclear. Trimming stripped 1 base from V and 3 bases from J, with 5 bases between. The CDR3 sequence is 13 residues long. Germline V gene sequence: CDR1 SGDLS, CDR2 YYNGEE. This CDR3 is CASSVSSNQPQHF. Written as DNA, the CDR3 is TGTGCCAGCAGCGTATCCTCCAATCAGCCCCAGCATTTT.

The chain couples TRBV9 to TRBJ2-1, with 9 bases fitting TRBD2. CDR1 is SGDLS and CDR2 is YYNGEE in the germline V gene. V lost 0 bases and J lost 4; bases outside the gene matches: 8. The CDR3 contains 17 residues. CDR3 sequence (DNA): TGTGCCAGCAGCGTAGACCCCGCGACTAGCGGATACAATGAGCAGTTCTTC. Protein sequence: CASSVDPATSGYNEQFF.

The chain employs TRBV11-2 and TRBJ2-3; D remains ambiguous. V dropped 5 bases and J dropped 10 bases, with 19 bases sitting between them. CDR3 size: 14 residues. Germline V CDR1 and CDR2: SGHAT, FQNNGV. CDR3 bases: TGTGCCAGCAGCGTGTGGGCCCTCGGCACATCGCAGTATTTT. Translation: CASSVWALGTSQYF.

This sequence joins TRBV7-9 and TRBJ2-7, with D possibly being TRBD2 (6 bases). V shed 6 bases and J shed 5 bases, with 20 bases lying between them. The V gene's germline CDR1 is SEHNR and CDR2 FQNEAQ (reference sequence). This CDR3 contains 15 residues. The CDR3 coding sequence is TGTGCCAGCAGACTAGCCGCCGTCGATTCCCACGAGCAGTACTTC. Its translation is CASRLAAVDSHEQYF.

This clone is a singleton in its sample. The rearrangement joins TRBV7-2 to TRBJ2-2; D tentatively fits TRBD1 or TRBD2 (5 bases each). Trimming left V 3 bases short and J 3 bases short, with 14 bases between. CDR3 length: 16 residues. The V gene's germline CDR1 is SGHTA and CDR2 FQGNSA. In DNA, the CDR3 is TGTGCCAGCAGCTTCCGGGGTGGGGGATACACCGGGGAGCTGTTTTTT. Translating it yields CASSFRGGGYTGELFF. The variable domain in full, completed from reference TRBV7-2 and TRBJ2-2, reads GAGVSQSPSNKVTEKGKDVELRCDPISGHTALYWYRQSLGQGLEFLIYFQGNSAPDKSGLPSDRFSAERTGGSVSTLTIQRTQQEDSAVYLCASSFRGGGYTGELFFGEGSRLTVL.